This entry lists 24 T cell receptor beta chains sequenced from one sample in a study of T-cell reconstitution after alpha-beta-depleted transplantation in children. A library of TCRbeta sequences, prepared with unique molecular identifiers, was generated. TCRdb recomputed calls from the PCR reads with MiXCR, one row per CDR3 protein. Here the sample spans some 200,000 distinct CDR3 sequences, under 13% being singletons. Sequencing was performed on PBMCs, taken before TCRalphabeta/CD19-depleted stem cell transplant. These receptors originate from a child less than two years old with acute myeloid leukemia, due to receive a stem cell transplant.

This clonotype appeared many times. This chain links TRBV7-9 with TRBJ1-2; tentatively, D is TRBD1 (6 bases). Germline-derived CDR1 and CDR2 are SEHNR and FQNEAQ (reference sequence). The CDR3 is made up of 14 amino acids. The V and J ends lost 8 bases and 6 bases respectively, with 19 bases between them. The CDR3 here is CASPPNTGIDGYTF. The CDR3, as DNA: TGTGCCAGCCCCCCGAATACAGGGATCGATGGCTACACCTTC. Combining the CDR3 with reference TRBV7-9 and TRBJ1-2 gives the whole variable domain DTGVSQNPRHKITKRGQNVTFRCDPISEHNRLYWYRQTLGQGPEFLTYFQNEAQLEKSRLLSDRFSAERPKGSFSTLEIQRTEQGDSAMYLCASPPNTGIDGYTFGSGTRLTVV.

This clonotype showed up many times. The CDR3 DNA follows: TGTGCCAGCAGCTTAGAACTAATCTACGAGCAGTACTTC. It encodes CASSLELIYEQYF. This chain uses TRBV7-9 with TRBJ2-7; the D is unclear. Germline CDR1 and CDR2: SEHNR and FQNEAQ (reference sequence). Trimming took 1 base from V and 3 from J, leaving 7 bases between them. The CDR3 runs to 13 residues.

The chain uses TRBV28 and TRBJ1-2, with D possibly being TRBD1 (5 bases). V lost 4 bases and J lost 0, with 6 bases in between. CDR3 length: 13 residues. Germline CDR1 reads MDHEN; CDR2 reads SYDVKM. The CDR3 loop is CASSWGTNYGYTF. CDR3 in DNA: TGTGCCAGCAGTTGGGGGACTAACTATGGCTACACCTTC.

This clonotype was seen at least ten times. The CDR3 DNA sequence: TGTGCCATCAGTGAGTCCGGGGAGAGGACAGATACGCAGTATTTT. It is translated as CAISESGERTDTQYF. This sequence joins TRBV10-3 and TRBJ2-3; a possible D gene is TRBD2 (5 bases). Per germline, CDR1 ENHRY and CDR2 SYGVKD. CDR3 length equals 15 residues. Trimming removed 0 bases from V and 3 bases from J, with 10 bases in between.

This clonotype was observed many times. This CDR3 reads CSARDRETQYF. DNA for the CDR3: TGCAGTGCTAGAGATCGAGAGACCCAGTACTTC. This chain joins TRBV20-1 and TRBJ2-5, with D hard to call. V lost 0 bases, J lost 4 bases, and 3 bases lay in between. Germline V gives CDR1 DFQATT, CDR2 SNEGSKA (reference sequence). The CDR3 totals 11 residues.

The chain carries TRBV28 and TRBJ2-7, with D perhaps matching TRBD1 (6 bases). V lost 4 bases to trimming and J lost 1 base, with 11 bases between them. The CDR3 consists of 14 residues. Germline V lookup: CDR1 MDHEN, CDR2 SYDVKM. The CDR3 protein is CASSSPTGSYEQYF. CDR3 sequence (DNA): TGTGCCAGCAGTTCCCCCACAGGGTCCTACGAGCAGTACTTC.

This clonotype was recorded at least ten times. The V call is TRBV7-3, the J call TRBJ1-6; D is uncertain. The V end was cut by 0 bases, the J end by 7 bases, with 7 bases between. The CDR3 sequence is 14 residues long. Germline V gene data show CDR1 as SGHTA and CDR2 as FQGTGA. CDR3 region: CASSLTGSNSPLHF. In nucleotides, the CDR3 is TGTGCCAGCAGCTTAACAGGGAGCAATTCACCCCTCCACTTT.

The chain links TRBV19 to TRBJ1-5; D is ambiguous. Trimming left V 6 bases short and J 2 bases short, with 5 bases between. This CDR3 comprises 12 residues. Germline V gene sequence: CDR1 LNHDA, CDR2 SQIVND (reference sequence). CDR3 residues: CASRFGNQPQHF. The DNA of the CDR3 is TGTGCCAGTAGGTTCGGCAATCAGCCCCAGCATTTT.

The genes are TRBV10-1 and TRBJ2-7; TRBD2 matches 7 bases. Trimming cost V 4 bases and J 3 bases; bases outside gene matches: 9. Looked up from germline, CDR1 is WNHNN and CDR2 is SYGVQD (reference sequence). There are 15 residues in the CDR3. The CDR3 is CASSVMSSGNYEQYF. Here the CDR3 DNA reads TGCGCCAGCAGTGTCATGTCTAGCGGTAACTACGAGCAGTACTTC.

This clonotype showed up just a few times. CDR3 region: CASSFYSGDQETQYF. CDR3 DNA: TGTGCCAGCAGCTTCTATAGCGGGGACCAAGAGACCCAGTACTTC. This chain uses TRBV11-1 with TRBJ2-5; TRBD2 matches at 8 bases. The CDR3 consists of 15 residues. In germline, CDR1 is SGHAT, CDR2 FQDESV (reference sequence). The V segment lost 3 bases and the J segment 0 bases; nucleotides outside the gene matches: 3.

This clonotype appeared many times. This chain connects TRBV27 to TRBJ2-7; no definite D call. CDR3 length: 13 residues. V dropped 5 bases and J dropped 2 bases, with 10 bases sitting between them. The germline V gene encodes CDR1 MNHEY and CDR2 SMNVEV (reference sequence). CDR3 protein: CASSPRWPYEQYF. Here the CDR3 DNA reads TGTGCCAGCAGTCCCCGGTGGCCCTACGAGCAGTACTTC.

This chain links TRBV19 with TRBJ2-1; 7 nucleotides agree with TRBD1. Germline-derived CDR1 and CDR2 are LNHDA and SQIVND (reference sequence). Unmatched junction bases numbered 7, after V lost 5 bases and J lost 3 bases. The CDR3 consists of 15 residues. The CDR3 nucleotides read TGTGCCAGTAGTCTCTCCCGGACAGGCTACAATGAGCAGTTCTTC. This encodes CASSLSRTGYNEQFF.

This clonotype was counted a few times. V and J are TRBV10-3 and TRBJ2-7; maybe TRBD2 (6 bases). The CDR3 loop spans 14 amino acids. Trimming shortened V by 2 bases and J by 1 base, and 9 bases separated the two germline ends. Germline V gene sequence: CDR1 ENHRY, CDR2 SYGVKD. CDR3 nucleotides: TGTGCCATCAGTGAGCCCGGGAGTTCCTACGAGCAGTACTTC. Protein product: CAISEPGSSYEQYF.

This clonotype was seen repeatedly, ten times or more. The V and J genes are TRBV5-1 and TRBJ2-2, with D unclear. Germline loops: CDR1 SGHRS, CDR2 YFSETQ. Trimming removed 2 bases at V and 3 bases at J, with 2 bases between. The CDR3 consists of 12 residues. The CDR3 DNA sequence: TGCGCCAGCAGCTTATACACCGGGGAGCTGTTTTTT. Protein sequence: CASSLYTGELFF.

This clonotype was recorded at least ten times. The chain carries TRBV20-1 and TRBJ1-2, with no clear D. V shed 3 bases and J shed 3 bases, with 5 bases lying between them. CDR3 length: 11 residues. Germline V gene lookup returns CDR1 DFQATT and CDR2 SNEGSKA (reference sequence). The DNA for the CDR3 is TGCAGTGCTAGTACGGACTATGGCTACACCTTC. Translating gives CSASTDYGYTF.

The chain has TRBV11-2 and TRBJ2-1; 13 positions match TRBD2. This CDR3 has 17 amino acids. With 5 bases clipped from V and 0 bases from J, the junction kept 4 bases outside the gene matches. The V gene's germline CDR1 is SGHAT and CDR2 FQNNGV. CDR3 protein: CASSPGLAGVSYNEQFF. Here the CDR3 DNA reads TGTGCCAGCAGCCCCGGACTAGCGGGAGTCTCCTACAATGAGCAGTTCTTC.

This clonotype showed up many times. This chain connects TRBV7-3 to TRBJ2-3, with D possibly called TRBD1 or TRBD2 (5 bases each). V was clipped by 2 bases and J by 4 bases, with 13 bases between them. Germline V CDR1 and CDR2: SGHTA, FQGTGA. The CDR3 is made up of 15 amino acids. The CDR3 is CASSLGAVGADTQYF. Here the CDR3 DNA reads TGTGCCAGCAGCTTAGGAGCGGTGGGGGCAGATACGCAGTATTTT.

This clonotype was seen repeatedly, ten times or more. DNA of the CDR3: TGTGCCAGCTCACCCGAGATTTACAATGAGCAGTTCTTC. It is translated as CASSPEIYNEQFF. V usage is TRBV18 and J usage is TRBJ2-1; no reliable D call. Germline V CDR1 and CDR2: KGHSH, LQKENI. Trimming pared 3 bases from V and 4 bases from J, leaving 7 bases between. CDR3 length equals 13 residues.

This clonotype was observed many times. The chain uses TRBV21-1 and TRBJ2-5; the table's TRBD1 call for D was not verified on the DNA. TRBV21-1 is a listed pseudogene. This CDR3 has 16 residues. The CDR3 loop reads CASSREREPPQETQYF. CDR3 nucleotides: TGTGCCAGCAGCAGGGAGCGGGAGCCCCCTCAAGAGACCCAGTACTTC.

This clonotype was observed at least ten times. J is TRBJ2-7 and V is TRBV6-6; TRBD2 agrees at 14 bases. CDR3 length: 15 residues. The ends lost 2 bases at V and 5 bases at J; junction bases unmatched: 2. CDR1 and CDR2 (germline): MNHNY, SVGAGI (reference sequence). CDR3 sequence: CASSYGTSGSNEQYF. For the CDR3, the DNA is TGTGCCAGCAGTTACGGGACTAGCGGGAGCAACGAGCAGTACTTC.

This clonotype was counted many times. This rearrangement joins TRBV5-1 to TRBJ1-2; D not resolved. Germline-derived CDR1 and CDR2 are SGHRS and YFSETQ. The CDR3 extends over 14 amino acids. V was pared by 1 base and J by 1 base, with 8 bases between. The CDR3 bases are TGCGCCAGCAGCTTGAGCACTGGTAACTATGGCTACACCTTC. Translated, it gives CASSLSTGNYGYTF.

The table lists this clonotype with many counts. The rearrangement uses TRBV7-9 and TRBJ2-7; D assignment may be TRBD1 or TRBD2 (5 bases each). Germline CDR1 and CDR2: SEHNR and FQNEAQ (reference sequence). The V end lost 4 bases, the J end lost 3 bases, and 19 bases lay between the germline ends. The CDR3 sequence is 16 residues long. CDR3 sequence reads: CASSSPNPTGLYEQYF. DNA of the CDR3: TGTGCCAGCAGCTCCCCTAACCCAACAGGACTCTACGAGCAGTACTTC.

This clonotype has ten or more counts. V usage is TRBV6-5 and J usage is TRBJ1-1; D perhaps matches TRBD1 (6 bases). Germline CDR1 is MNHEY and CDR2 is SVGAGI. The CDR3 is 17 amino acids. The V end lost 0 bases, the J end lost 3 bases, and 17 bases lay between the germline ends. The CDR3 sequence is CASSYSPGRRGDTEAFF. The DNA for the CDR3 is TGTGCCAGCAGTTACTCTCCGGGGCGGAGGGGGGACACTGAAGCTTTCTTT.

The rearrangement uses TRBV6-5 and TRBJ2-3; TRBD1 aligns across 7 bases. V shed 2 bases and J 0 bases; nucleotides not matched to a gene: 5. Germline CDR1 MNHEY, CDR2 SVGAGI. The CDR3 consists of 16 residues. CDR3 DNA sequence: TGTGCCAGCAGTTACGGGCCAGGGGGTAGCACAGATACGCAGTATTTT. It is translated as CASSYGPGGSTDTQYF.